These 9 T cell receptor beta chains share one sample of origin, sequenced in a study of blood T cell repertoires in COVID-19. The protocol was immunoSEQ multiplex PCR, while the TCRdb copy is restricted to in-frame clones and leaves out a portion. The sample comprises roughly 180,000 clones, 80% to 90% of which are singletons, and 10% to 15% rests with the top ten. Sequencing was performed on peripheral blood. The receptor set was obtained from a woman of 80 years or more with COVID-19, enrolled during active disease.

The chain employs TRBV2 and TRBJ1-4; 7 nucleotides match TRBD1. The germline CDR1 and CDR2 sequences are SNHLY and FYNNEI. The V and J ends lost 6 bases and 0 bases, in that order; junction bases with no gene match: 4. This CDR3 spans 15 amino acids. CDR3 coding DNA: TGTGCCAGCAGAGTCGACAGGGCAACTAATGAAAAACTGTTTTTT. Amino acid sequence: CASRVDRATNEKLFF.

V usage is TRBV6-1 and J usage is TRBJ2-7; 11 bases fit TRBD1. Germline V gives CDR1 MNHNS, CDR2 SASEGT. The junction had 4 bases not matched to a gene; V was cut back by 0 bases and J by 6 bases. This CDR3 is built from 15 residues. The chain's CDR3 is CASSEALGQGGEQYF. CDR3 bases: TGTGCCAGCAGTGAAGCACTGGGACAGGGGGGCGAGCAGTACTTC.

This clone was observed a handful of times. This rearrangement joins TRBV9 to TRBJ2-3; 8 nucleotides align to TRBD2. The length of the CDR3 is 16 residues. Trimming at V came to 1 base and at J to 2 bases, leaving 6 bases not matched to a gene. Germline CDR1 SGDLS, CDR2 YYNGEE. The CDR3 DNA reads TGTGCCAGCAGCGTAATCCCAGCGGGGGACACAGATACGCAGTATTTT. Translating it yields CASSVIPAGDTDTQYF.

This clone was counted a few times. The chain is built from TRBV6-5 and TRBJ1-2, with 11 bases fitting TRBD1. V dropped 2 bases and J dropped 5; count of bases not matched to a gene: 7. CDR1 is MNHEY, CDR2 SVGAGI, per germline. The CDR3 loop spans 16 amino acids. In nucleotides, the CDR3 is TGTGCCAGCAGTTACGACGTGGACAGGGGGCCATATGGCTACACCTTC. Translation gives CASSYDVDRGPYGYTF.

The genes are TRBV5-1 and TRBJ1-4; D call uncertain. Trimming shortened V by 1 base and J by 7 bases, and 11 bases separated the two germline ends. This CDR3 is built from 14 residues. The germline CDR1 and CDR2 sequences are SGHRS and YFSETQ. This chain's CDR3 is CASSLSRPGEKLFF. In DNA form, the CDR3 reads TGCGCCAGCAGCTTGTCCAGGCCAGGTGAAAAACTGTTTTTT.

This clone showed up just once. The chain uses TRBV11-1 and TRBJ2-1; 10 bases fit TRBD2. The CDR3 sequence is 13 residues long. In germline, CDR1 is SGHAT, CDR2 FQDESV (reference sequence). Written as DNA, the CDR3 is TGTGCGGGAGGAGCGGGGGGGCTGAATGAGCAGTTCTTC. This translates into CAGGAGGLNEQFF.

This clone was seen a few times. The chain recombines TRBV19 with TRBJ1-2; D uncertain. Germline CDR1 and CDR2: LNHDA and SQIVND (reference sequence). Trimming removed 10 bases from V and 8 bases from J, with 20 bases in between. CDR3 length: 13 amino acids. DNA for the CDR3: TGTGCCACCGCCGATCAAGGGCGGAGGGGCTACACCTTC. Protein: CATADQGRRGYTF.

This clone has a handful of counts. The chain uses TRBV4-1 and TRBJ1-4; 8 bases agree with TRBD1. Germline trimming cut 0 bases from V and 5 bases from J; bases unmatched to any gene: 8. In germline, CDR1 is MGHRA, CDR2 YSYEKL. CDR3 size: 17 residues. The CDR3 coding sequence is TGCGCCAGCAGCCAAGAACAGCCCGGGACAGGCAATGAAAAACTGTTTTTT. Translated, it gives CASSQEQPGTGNEKLFF.

The rearrangement links TRBV3-1 (or the pseudogene TRBV3-2) to TRBJ2-3, with D possibly TRBD1 on 5 matching bases. Germline loops: CDR1 LGHDT, CDR2 YNNKEL (reference sequence). Trimming stripped 4 bases from V and 2 bases from J, with 10 bases between. CDR3 length equals 14 residues. The CDR3 DNA reads as TGTGCCAGCAGCCTCGACAGTCTCACAGATACGCAGTATTTT. Translation: CASSLDSLTDTQYF.